These 6 T cell receptor beta chains originate from one sample sequenced in a study of CD8 T cells in Susac syndrome. Random hexamers were used to reverse transcribe an amount of about 0.5 to 1 ug RNA. Using its own MiXCR run on the immunoSEQ multiplex PCR reads, TCRdb lists one record per CDR3 protein. This sample has tens of thousands of distinct CDR3 sequences, with roughly 95% found just once. Specimen: CD4+ T cells from PBMCs. The origin of the receptors is a human donor with multiple sclerosis.

V is TRBV20-1 and J is TRBJ1-1; D remains unclear. CDR3 length equals 11 residues. With 5 bases removed from V and 8 bases from J, the gap between germline ends came to 12 bases. CDR1 is DFQATT, CDR2 SNEGSKA, per germline (reference sequence). Here the CDR3 reads CSAAGAGEAFF. CDR3 bases: TGCAGTGCTGCGGGAGCGGGAGAAGCTTTCTTT.

The chain has TRBV7-9 and TRBJ1-5; D gene ambiguous. CDR1 and CDR2 (germline): SEHNR, FQNEAQ (reference sequence). Trimming took 8 bases from V and 9 from J, leaving 11 bases between them. CDR3 size: 11 residues. CDR3 sequence reads: CASSREGPQHF. Written as DNA, the CDR3 is TGTGCCAGCTCCCGGGAGGGGCCCCAGCATTTT.

This clonotype was detected once. The rearrangement joins TRBV24-1 to TRBJ2-1, with D tentatively TRBD2 (7 bases). The length of the CDR3 is 15 residues. V gave up 5 bases and J gave up 4 bases, with 14 bases separating them. Germline CDR1 KGHDR, CDR2 SFDVKD. The CDR3 DNA reads as TGTGCCACCAGTGTTGAGGGGGGGTCTTACAATGAGCAGTTCTTC. It is translated as CATSVEGGSYNEQFF.

V usage is TRBV6-5 and J usage is TRBJ1-2; TRBD1 might be the D (6 bases). This CDR3 has 15 amino acids. CDR1 MNHEY and CDR2 SVGAGI come from the germline V gene. V lost 6 bases, J lost 3 bases, and 17 bases lay in between. The CDR3 DNA reads as TGTGCCAGCAGCCCCACTGGAGCAGGGGACTATGGCTACACCTTC. Protein product: CASSPTGAGDYGYTF.

V and J are TRBV19 and TRBJ2-1; D possibly corresponds to TRBD2 (7 bases). Trimming stripped 4 bases from V and 5 bases from J, with 12 bases between. The CDR3 consists of 14 residues. Germline V lookup: CDR1 LNHDA, CDR2 SQIVND (reference sequence). Here the CDR3 DNA reads TGTGCCAGTAGTACTCGGGGGGCCCACAATGAGCAGTTCTTC. It codes for CASSTRGAHNEQFF. Drawing the rest from reference TRBV19 and TRBJ2-1, the complete variable domain is DGGITQSPKYLFRKEGQNVTLSCEQNLNHDAMYWYRQDPGQGLRLIYYSQIVNDFQKGDIAEGYSVSREKKESFPLTVTSAQKNPTAFYLCASSTRGAHNEQFFGPGTRLTVL.

This clonotype was detected a few times. The V call is TRBV2, the J call TRBJ2-7; 7 bases are shared with TRBD1. Germline trimming cut 5 bases from V and 3 bases from J; bases unmatched to any gene: 1. Germline loops: CDR1 SNHLY, CDR2 FYNNEI. CDR3 length: 12 residues. CDR3 DNA: TGTGCCAGCAGTCGACAGGGCTACGAGCAGTACTTC. This codes for CASSRQGYEQYF. Using reference TRBV2 and TRBJ2-7 for the parts outside the CDR3, the full variable domain is EPEVTQTPSHQVTQMGQEVILRCVPISNHLYFYWYRQILGQKVEFLVSFYNNEISEKSEIFDDQFSVERPDGSNFTLKIRSTKLEDSAMYFCASSRQGYEQYFGPGTRLTVT.